This TCR beta chain was sequenced during a study of cytomegalovirus exposure and HLA in healthy donors. PCR involved 60 Vbeta and 13 Jbeta primers. Method: immunoSEQ multiplex PCR; TCRdb's copy keeps in-frame clones and lacks some. The table lists under 200,000 clones. CDR1 and CDR2 from the germline V gene are GTSNPN and SVGIG (reference sequence). J was trimmed by 5 bases and V by 5 bases; bases with no gene match: 6. This CDR3 region has 14 residues. Sequencing was carried out using PBMCs. This TCR was sampled from a man aged 25-45 years in good health and CMV-seronegative. The chain employs TRBV30 and TRBJ1-4; 9 bases fit TRBD1. In nucleotides, the CDR3 is TGTGCCTGGGACCGGGACAGGGACAATGAAAAACTGTTTTTT. The encoded protein is CAWDRDRDNEKLFF.